This passage covers 26 T cell receptor beta chains from one sample sequenced in a study of blood T cells in healthy people across ages. A J-beta primer mix and a sample-barcoded 5' primer were used in a second PCR of roughly 6 to 11 cycles. Using its own MiXCR run on the 5' RACE reads, TCRdb lists one record per CDR3 protein. Of roughly 1,700,000 distinct CDR3 sequences detected, 28% appear once; the ten largest clones hold approximately 7.7%. The specimen sequenced was blood. All receptors derive from a woman aged 25 to 39 in good health.

This clonotype turned up a few times. A much larger clone lies one base from this, so it may be a read error. The chain links TRBV7-4 to TRBJ2-7; TRBD2 might be the D (5 bases). The CDR3 has 12 residues. Looked up from germline, CDR1 is SGHVT and CDR2 is SQSDAQ. V lost 2 bases and J lost 4, with 6 bases in between. CDR3 DNA sequence: TGTGCCAGCAGCTTATGGGAGTACGAGCAGTACTTC. Its translation: CASSLWEYEQYF.

The chain uses TRBV7-9 and TRBJ1-1; no definite D call. V dropped 5 bases and J dropped 3 bases, with 10 bases sitting between them. This CDR3 spans 13 amino acids. Germline CDR1 is SEHNR and CDR2 is FQNEAQ (reference sequence). For the CDR3, the DNA is TGTGCCAGCAGCCGCGCGGCCGACACTGAAGCTTTCTTT. This encodes CASSRAADTEAFF.

This clonotype was picked up a small number of times. The chain is built from TRBV20-1 and TRBJ2-5; 12 nucleotides match TRBD2. Trimming at V came to 6 bases and at J to 5 bases, leaving 13 bases not matched to a gene. Germline-derived CDR1 and CDR2 are DFQATT and SNEGSKA (reference sequence). This CDR3 region has 16 residues. CDR3 bases: TGCAGTGCCAGGTCAGCTAGCGGGAGGGCCCAGGAGACCCAGTACTTC. It is translated as CSARSASGRAQETQYF.

This clonotype was recorded a few times. V usage is TRBV12-3 or TRBV12-4 and J usage is TRBJ1-2, with 8 bases identical to TRBD1. Trimming took 6 bases from V and 4 from J; bases not matched to a gene: 7. The CDR3 is 14 amino acids. The CDR3 loop reads CASSKRQGLYGYTF. The CDR3 DNA reads TGTGCCAGCAGCAAGAGACAGGGGCTCTATGGCTACACCTTC.

The rearrangement links TRBV5-1 to TRBJ1-1, with no clear D. Germline assignment: CDR1 SGHRS and CDR2 YFSETQ. This CDR3 comprises 14 residues. Trimming pared 4 bases from V and 2 bases from J, leaving 12 bases between. The CDR3 sequence is CASSPRTTNTEAFF. CDR3 DNA sequence: TGCGCCAGCAGCCCACGCACAACTAACACTGAAGCTTTCTTT.

Ten or more counts support this clonotype. The chain recombines TRBV5-4 with TRBJ2-7, with D perhaps TRBD2 (6 bases). Germline CDR1 SGHNT, CDR2 YYREEE (reference sequence). Between the trimmed V and J ends, which lost 4 bases and 4 bases, there was a span of 24 bases. The CDR3 has 17 residues. CDR3 sequence (DNA): TGTGCCAGCAGCGGACCCGGGGGATCGGGAGTTGTTTACGAGCAGTACTTC. Protein: CASSGPGGSGVVYEQYF.

This clonotype occurred many times. The rearrangement joins TRBV20-1 to TRBJ2-5; 11 bases are shared with TRBD2. This CDR3 has 15 residues. CDR1 DFQATT and CDR2 SNEGSKA come from the germline V gene (reference sequence). V was clipped by 1 base and J by 3 bases; unmatched bases: 4. The CDR3 spells CSARVPGLAEETQYF. In nucleotides, the CDR3 is TGCAGTGCTAGAGTGCCGGGACTAGCGGAAGAGACCCAGTACTTC.

The gene calls are TRBV6-1 and TRBJ1-5; unclear D gene. The ends were cut back, 5 bases at V and 2 bases at J, with 19 bases in the middle. Germline V gene sequence: CDR1 MNHNS, CDR2 SASEGT. The CDR3 extends over 17 amino acids. The CDR3 DNA reads as TGTGCCAGCAGTCAACGGCCTCGACTTGGGGGCAATCAGCCCCAGCATTTT. It encodes CASSQRPRLGGNQPQHF.

Notes on this clonotype: The germline gene is not matched at one end of the junction; a read error may be the cause. This chain joins TRBV19 and TRBJ2-1; D call uncertain. The germline V gene encodes CDR1 LNHDA and CDR2 SQIVND (reference sequence). The CDR3 has 12 amino acids. CDR3 region: CTSSIVSDEQFF. DNA for the CDR3: TGTACCAGTAGTATAGTCTCCGATGAGCAGTTCTTC.

This clonotype was picked up many times. This chain joins TRBV2 and TRBJ2-5; D is unresolved. Germline CDR1 is SNHLY and CDR2 is FYNNEI. V lost 1 base, J lost 4 bases, and 7 bases lay in between. CDR3 length: 13 residues. CDR3 in amino acids: CASSEDGLETQYF. CDR3 sequence (DNA): TGTGCCAGCAGTGAAGACGGGTTAGAGACCCAGTACTTC.

There are many counts of this clonotype. The chain uses TRBV29-1 and TRBJ1-2; 7 bases line up with TRBD1. This CDR3 contains 11 residues. Germline-derived CDR1 and CDR2 are SQVTM and ANQGSEA. Trimming took 4 bases from V and 4 from J; bases not matched to a gene: 0. This CDR3 is CSVGQGYGYTF. In DNA form, the CDR3 reads TGCAGCGTTGGACAGGGCTATGGCTACACCTTC.

Note on this clonotype: One end of the junction varies from germline; a read error may be responsible. This chain uses TRBV5-1 with TRBJ1-4; D gene unclear. This CDR3 comprises 14 residues. Germline lookup yields CDR1 SGHRS and CDR2 YFSETQ. CDR3 coding DNA: TGTGCCAGCAGCTTAGATCCTGGAAATGAAAAACTGTTTTTT. This sequence encodes CASSLDPGNEKLFF.

In its sample, this clonotype was seen many times. Sequence at one end of the junction differs from germline and may be a read error. The chain has TRBV20-1 and TRBJ2-1; a possible D gene is TRBD2 (6 bases). Germline CDR1 and CDR2: DFQATT and SNEGSKA (reference sequence). CDR3 length: 15 residues. This CDR3 reads CSVREPLASYNEQFF. DNA for the CDR3: TGCAGTGTTAGAGAGCCTCTAGCGTCCTACAATGAGCAGTTCTTC.

This clonotype was observed at least ten times. J is TRBJ2-1 and V is TRBV5-1; TRBD2 matches at 7 bases. The length of the CDR3 is 15 residues. J lost 2 bases, V lost 0 bases, and 2 bases had no gene match. In germline, CDR1 is SGHRS, CDR2 YFSETQ. The CDR3: CASSLGEGAYNEQFF. Written as DNA, the CDR3 is TGCGCCAGCAGCTTGGGGGAGGGAGCCTACAATGAGCAGTTCTTC.

The gene calls are TRBV28 and TRBJ2-7, with 7 nucleotides matching TRBD1. The CDR3 sequence is 13 residues long. V lost 10 bases and J lost 4; bases outside the gene matches: 10. Germline assignment: CDR1 MDHEN and CDR2 SYDVKM. Here the CDR3 reads CAIKGAGGYEQYF. The CDR3 DNA reads as TGTGCCATCAAGGGGGCGGGCGGGTACGAGCAGTACTTC. The variable domain in full, completed from reference TRBV28 and TRBJ2-7, reads DVKVTQSSRYLVKRTGEKVFLECVQDMDHENMFWYRQDPGLGLRLIYFSYDVKMKEKGDIPEGYSVSREKKERFSLILESASTNQTSMYLCAIKGAGGYEQYFGPGTRLTVT.

The genes are TRBV5-1 and TRBJ2-1; D unclear. Germline V gene sequence: CDR1 SGHRS, CDR2 YFSETQ. This CDR3 has 14 residues. Trimming took 0 bases from V and 3 from J, leaving 7 bases between them. The CDR3 here is CASSLVLNYNEQFF. The CDR3 coding sequence is TGCGCCAGCAGCTTGGTACTCAACTACAATGAGCAGTTCTTC.

Only a few counts were recorded for this clonotype. The CDR3, as DNA: TGTGCCAGCAGCTCACCGCCGGACACGGCCTACGAGCAGTACTTC. Amino acids: CASSSPPDTAYEQYF. The chain links TRBV7-9 to TRBJ2-7, with D possibly being TRBD1 (5 bases). The CDR3 is 15 amino acids. The germline V gene has CDR1 SEHNR and CDR2 FQNEAQ (reference sequence). The V gene lost 4 bases and the J gene lost 2 bases, with 15 bases spanning the gap.

The chain employs TRBV12-3 or TRBV12-4 and TRBJ2-7, with 14 bases that match TRBD2. J was trimmed by 6 bases and V by 9 bases; bases with no gene match: 13. The CDR3 length is 16 residues. This CDR3 is CASSPRTSGGIGEQYF. The CDR3 bases are TGTGCCAGTAGCCCCCGGACTAGCGGGGGGATCGGCGAGCAGTACTTC.

CDR3 sequence reads: CASSLRGELTTDTQYF. CDR3 nucleotides: TGCGCCAGCAGCCTAAGGGGAGAGTTAACCACAGATACGCAGTATTTT. The chain couples TRBV4-1 to TRBJ2-3; D tentatively reads TRBD1 or TRBD2 (5 bases each). The V and J ends lost 4 bases and 2 bases respectively, with 16 bases between them. Germline values: CDR1 MGHRA, CDR2 YSYEKL. The CDR3 loop spans 16 amino acids.

J is TRBJ2-1 and V is TRBV9, with D hard to call. The J call may be in error: the DNA end matches TRBJ2-7 better. Germline CDR1 SGDLS, CDR2 YYNGEE. CDR3 length: 15 amino acids. The CDR3 protein is CASSVDTRSYNEQYF. The CDR3 DNA is TGTGCCAGCAGCGTAGATACCAGGTCCTACAATGAGCAGTACTTC.

This clonotype showed up many times. The chain carries TRBV21-1 and TRBJ2-6. TRBV21-1 is marked as a pseudogene. This CDR3 spans 14 amino acids. The DNA of the CDR3 is TGTGCCAGCAGTGAGGTCTCTGGGGCCAACGTCCTGACTTTC. It specifies CASSEVSGANVLTF.

The chain carries TRBV12-3 or TRBV12-4 and TRBJ1-5; D might be TRBD1 (5 bases). The CDR3 contains 15 residues. Trimming removed 8 bases from V and 4 bases from J, with 18 bases in between. The DNA for the CDR3 is TGTGCCAGCTCACCGGGACTACGCTCTAATCAGCCCCAGCATTTT. It is translated as CASSPGLRSNQPQHF.

This clonotype came up a few times. The gene calls are TRBV5-1 and TRBJ1-5; 11 bases map to TRBD1. The CDR3 totals 15 residues. Trimming at V came to 0 bases and at J to 6 bases, leaving 2 bases not matched to a gene. Looked up from germline, CDR1 is SGHRS and CDR2 is YFSETQ. DNA for the CDR3: TGCGCCAGCAGCTTGGGGGGACAGGGGGGTCAGCCCCAGCATTTT. The encoded protein is CASSLGGQGGQPQHF.

This clonotype was picked up a small number of times. The V and J genes are TRBV5-6 and TRBJ2-5; TRBD1 agrees at 7 bases. This CDR3 comprises 15 residues. Trimming took 5 bases from V and 4 from J; bases not matched to a gene: 11. Per the germline V gene, CDR1 is SGHDT and CDR2 is YYEEEE. The CDR3 protein is CASSPRGRMGETQYF. Written as DNA, the CDR3 is TGTGCCAGCAGTCCGAGGGGGCGAATGGGAGAGACCCAGTACTTC.

Comment on this clonotype: Germline is not matched at one junction end, which may reflect a read error. This sequence joins TRBV3-1 and TRBJ1-1; D possibly corresponds to TRBD1 (5 bases). In germline, CDR1 is LGHDT, CDR2 YNNKEL (reference sequence). CDR3 size: 13 residues. CDR3 bases: TGTTCCAGCAGCCCTCCGGGTGGACATAGAGCTTTCTTT. Amino acids: CSSSPPGGHRAFF.

This clonotype was recorded once. A read error may account for a junction end that differs from germline. The chain uses TRBV20-1 and TRBJ2-1; D gene ambiguous. CDR1 DFQATT and CDR2 SNEGSKA come from the germline V gene (reference sequence). The CDR3 consists of 14 residues. The CDR3 protein is CSARDPDSYNEQFF. CDR3 coding DNA: TGCAGTGCCAGAGATCCCGATTCCTACAATGAGCAGTTCTTC.